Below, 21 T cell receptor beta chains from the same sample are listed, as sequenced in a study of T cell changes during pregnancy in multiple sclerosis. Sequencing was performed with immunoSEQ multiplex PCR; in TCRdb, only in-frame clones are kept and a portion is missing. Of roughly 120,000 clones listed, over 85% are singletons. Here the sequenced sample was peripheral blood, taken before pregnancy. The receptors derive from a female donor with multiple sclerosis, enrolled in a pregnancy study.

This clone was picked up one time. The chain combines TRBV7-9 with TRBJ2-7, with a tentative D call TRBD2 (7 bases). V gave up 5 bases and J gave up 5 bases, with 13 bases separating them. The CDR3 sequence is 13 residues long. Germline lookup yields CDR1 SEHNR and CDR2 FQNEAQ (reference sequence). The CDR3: CASSPGRDNEQYF. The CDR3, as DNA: TGTGCCAGCAGCCCGGGGAGGGACAACGAGCAGTACTTC. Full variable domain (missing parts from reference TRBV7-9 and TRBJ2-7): DTGVSQNPRHKITKRGQNVTFRCDPISEHNRLYWYRQTLGQGPEFLTYFQNEAQLEKSRLLSDRFSAERPKGSFSTLEIQRTEQGDSAMYLCASSPGRDNEQYFGPGTRLTVT.

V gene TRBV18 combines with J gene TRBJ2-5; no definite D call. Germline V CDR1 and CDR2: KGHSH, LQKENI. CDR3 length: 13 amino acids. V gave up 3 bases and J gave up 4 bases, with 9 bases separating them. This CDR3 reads CASSPPPLETQYF. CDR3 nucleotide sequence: TGTGCCAGCTCACCCCCTCCTCTAGAGACCCAGTACTTC.

CDR3 nucleotide sequence: TGTGCCAGCAGTGATTCGACAGGGAAGGGTCGTAATACGCAGTATTTT. Translating gives CASSDSTGKGRNTQYF. This chain joins TRBV25-1 and TRBJ2-3; the match to TRBD1 covers 7 bases. V was pared by 3 bases and J by 7 bases, with 13 bases of the junction left unmatched. The length of the CDR3 is 16 residues. Germline CDR1 reads MGHDK; CDR2 reads SYGVNS.

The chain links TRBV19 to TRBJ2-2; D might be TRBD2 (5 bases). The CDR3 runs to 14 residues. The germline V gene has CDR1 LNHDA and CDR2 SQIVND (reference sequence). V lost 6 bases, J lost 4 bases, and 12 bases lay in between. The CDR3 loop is CASSQDAGTGELFF. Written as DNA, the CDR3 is TGTGCCAGTAGCCAGGACGCGGGCACCGGGGAGCTGTTTTTT.

As DNA, the CDR3 is TGTGCCAGCTCACCGTCCCCTAGCGGCGGCTCCTACAATGAGCAGTTCTTC. It encodes CASSPSPSGGSYNEQFF. The J gene is TRBJ2-1, the V gene TRBV18; 7 bases line up with TRBD2. The trim removed 3 bases at V and 0 bases at J, leaving 8 bases unmatched. This CDR3 region has 17 residues. Germline CDR1 KGHSH, CDR2 LQKENI. The whole variable domain, remainder taken from reference TRBV18 and TRBJ2-1, is NAGVMQNPRHLVRRRGQEARLRCSPMKGHSHVYWYRQLPEEGLKFMVYLQKENIIDESGMPKERFSAEFPKEGPSILRIQQVVRGDSAAYFCASSPSPSGGSYNEQFFGPGTRLTVL.

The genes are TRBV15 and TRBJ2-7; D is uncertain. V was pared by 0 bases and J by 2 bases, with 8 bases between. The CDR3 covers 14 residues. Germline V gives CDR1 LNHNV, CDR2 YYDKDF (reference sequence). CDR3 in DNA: TGTGCCACCAGCAGAGACCCAGGAACCTACGAGCAGTACTTC. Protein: CATSRDPGTYEQYF.

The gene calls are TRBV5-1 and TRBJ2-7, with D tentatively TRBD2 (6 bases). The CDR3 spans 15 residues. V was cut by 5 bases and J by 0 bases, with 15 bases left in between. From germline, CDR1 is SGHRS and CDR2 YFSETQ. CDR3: CASRAGDSNSYEQYF. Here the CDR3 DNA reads TGCGCCAGCAGGGCTGGGGACTCCAACTCCTACGAGCAGTACTTC.

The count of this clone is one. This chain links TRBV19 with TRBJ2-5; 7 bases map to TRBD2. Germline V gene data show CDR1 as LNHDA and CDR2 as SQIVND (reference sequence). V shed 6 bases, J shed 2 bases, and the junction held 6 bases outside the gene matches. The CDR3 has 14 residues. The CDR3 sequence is CASRGRGGQETQYF. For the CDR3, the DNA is TGTGCCAGTAGGGGGAGGGGCGGGCAAGAGACCCAGTACTTC.

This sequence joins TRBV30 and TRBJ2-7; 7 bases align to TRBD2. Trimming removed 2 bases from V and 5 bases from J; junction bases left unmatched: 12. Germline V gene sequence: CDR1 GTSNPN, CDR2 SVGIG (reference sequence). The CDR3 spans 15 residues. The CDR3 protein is CAWSFGAGVRDEQYF. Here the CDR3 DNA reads TGTGCCTGGAGTTTCGGGGCGGGGGTGAGGGACGAGCAGTACTTC.

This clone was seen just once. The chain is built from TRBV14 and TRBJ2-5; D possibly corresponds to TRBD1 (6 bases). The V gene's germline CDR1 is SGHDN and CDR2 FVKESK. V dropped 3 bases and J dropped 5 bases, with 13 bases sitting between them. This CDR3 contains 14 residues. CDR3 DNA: TGTGCCAGCAGCCAGGGGGCGCGTTCGGAGACCCAGTACTTC. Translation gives CASSQGARSETQYF. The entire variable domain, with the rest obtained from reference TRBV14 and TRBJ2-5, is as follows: EAGVTQFPSHSVIEKGQTVTLRCDPISGHDNLYWYRRVMGKEIKFLLHFVKESKQDESGMPNNRFLAERTGGTYSTLKVQPAELEDSGVYFCASSQGARSETQYFGPGTRLLVL.

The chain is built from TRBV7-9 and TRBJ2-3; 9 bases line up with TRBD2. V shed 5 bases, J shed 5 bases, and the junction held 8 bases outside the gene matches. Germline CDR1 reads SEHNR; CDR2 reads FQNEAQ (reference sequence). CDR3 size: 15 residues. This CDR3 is CASSQTSGSLDTQYF. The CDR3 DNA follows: TGTGCCAGCAGCCAAACTAGCGGGTCTTTAGATACGCAGTATTTT. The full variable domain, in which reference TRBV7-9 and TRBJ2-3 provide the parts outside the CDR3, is DTGVSQNPRHKITKRGQNVTFRCDPISEHNRLYWYRQTLGQGPEFLTYFQNEAQLEKSRLLSDRFSAERPKGSFSTLEIQRTEQGDSAMYLCASSQTSGSLDTQYFGPGTRLTVL.

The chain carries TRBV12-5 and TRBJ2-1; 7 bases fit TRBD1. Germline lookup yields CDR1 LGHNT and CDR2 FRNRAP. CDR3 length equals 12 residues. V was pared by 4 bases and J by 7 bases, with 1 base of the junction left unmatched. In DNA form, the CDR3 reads TGTGCTAGTGGTTCGACAGGGAATGAGCAGTTCTTC. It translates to CASGSTGNEQFF.

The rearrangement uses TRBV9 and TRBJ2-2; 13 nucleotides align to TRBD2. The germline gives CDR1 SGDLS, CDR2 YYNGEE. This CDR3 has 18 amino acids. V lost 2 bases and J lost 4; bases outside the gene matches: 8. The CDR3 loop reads CASSVNTRTSGGTGELFF. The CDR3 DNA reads TGTGCCAGCAGCGTTAATACAAGGACTAGCGGGGGCACCGGGGAGCTGTTTTTT.

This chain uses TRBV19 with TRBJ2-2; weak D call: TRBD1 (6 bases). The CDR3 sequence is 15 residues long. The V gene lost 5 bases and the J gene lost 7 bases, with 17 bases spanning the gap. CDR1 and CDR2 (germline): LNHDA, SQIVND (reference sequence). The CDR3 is CASSRQDPRVGELFF. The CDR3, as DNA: TGTGCCAGTAGTCGACAGGACCCCCGAGTCGGGGAGCTGTTTTTT.

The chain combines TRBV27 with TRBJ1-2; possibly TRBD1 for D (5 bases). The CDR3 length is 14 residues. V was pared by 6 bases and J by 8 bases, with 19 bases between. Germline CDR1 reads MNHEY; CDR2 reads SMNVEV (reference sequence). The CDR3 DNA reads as TGTGCCAGCAGCCCAGTGGGACTCGACGTGGGCTACACCTTC. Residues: CASSPVGLDVGYTF.

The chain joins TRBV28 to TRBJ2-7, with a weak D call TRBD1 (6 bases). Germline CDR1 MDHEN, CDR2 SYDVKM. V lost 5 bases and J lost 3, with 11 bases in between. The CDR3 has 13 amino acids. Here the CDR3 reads CASSTDRFYEQYF. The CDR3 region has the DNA TGTGCCAGCAGTACGGACAGATTCTACGAGCAGTACTTC.

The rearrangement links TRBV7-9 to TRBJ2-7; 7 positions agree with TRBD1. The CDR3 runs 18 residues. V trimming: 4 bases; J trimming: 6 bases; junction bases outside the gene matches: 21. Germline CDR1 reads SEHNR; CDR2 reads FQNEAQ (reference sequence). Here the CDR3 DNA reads TGTGCCAGCAGCTCTTTCCCCTCAAATACAGGGGCCCTAAGCGAGCAGTACTTC. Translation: CASSSFPSNTGALSEQYF.

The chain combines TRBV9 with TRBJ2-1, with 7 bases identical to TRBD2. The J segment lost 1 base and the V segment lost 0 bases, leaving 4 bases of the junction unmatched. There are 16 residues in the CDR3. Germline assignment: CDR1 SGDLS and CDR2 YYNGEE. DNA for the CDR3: TGTGCCAGCAGCGTAGCTCCGGGAGGATCCTACAATGAGCAGTTCTTC. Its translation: CASSVAPGGSYNEQFF.

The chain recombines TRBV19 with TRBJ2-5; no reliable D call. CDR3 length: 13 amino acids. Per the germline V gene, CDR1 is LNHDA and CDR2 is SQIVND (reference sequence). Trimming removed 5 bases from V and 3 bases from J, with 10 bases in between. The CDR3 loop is CASSEMNKETQYF. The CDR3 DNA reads TGTGCCAGTAGTGAAATGAACAAAGAGACCCAGTACTTC. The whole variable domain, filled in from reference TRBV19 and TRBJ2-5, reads DGGITQSPKYLFRKEGQNVTLSCEQNLNHDAMYWYRQDPGQGLRLIYYSQIVNDFQKGDIAEGYSVSREKKESFPLTVTSAQKNPTAFYLCASSEMNKETQYFGPGTRLLVL.

The CDR3 DNA is TGTGCCAGCAGTTACTCTGCGGGGGGTGAGGAAAAACTGTTTTTT. Protein: CASSYSAGGEEKLFF. The rearrangement uses TRBV6-6 and TRBJ1-4; D is possibly TRBD1 (5 bases). V was trimmed by 0 bases and J by 8 bases, leaving 13 bases between them. This CDR3 has 15 amino acids. The germline gives CDR1 MNHNY, CDR2 SVGAGI (reference sequence).

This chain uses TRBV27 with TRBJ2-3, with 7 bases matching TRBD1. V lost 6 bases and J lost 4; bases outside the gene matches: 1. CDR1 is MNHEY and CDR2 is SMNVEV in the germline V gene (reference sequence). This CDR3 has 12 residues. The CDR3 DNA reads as TGTGCCAGCAGCCAGGGGGCAGATACGCAGTATTTT. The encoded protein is CASSQGADTQYF.